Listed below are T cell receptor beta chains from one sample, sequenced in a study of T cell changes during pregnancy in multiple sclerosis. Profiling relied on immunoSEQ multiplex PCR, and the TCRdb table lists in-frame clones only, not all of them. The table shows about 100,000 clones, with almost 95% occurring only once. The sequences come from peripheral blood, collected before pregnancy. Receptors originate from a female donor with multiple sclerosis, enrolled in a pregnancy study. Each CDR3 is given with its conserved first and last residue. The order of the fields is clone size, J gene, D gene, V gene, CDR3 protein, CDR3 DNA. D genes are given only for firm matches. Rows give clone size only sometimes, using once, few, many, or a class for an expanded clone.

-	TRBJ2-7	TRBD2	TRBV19	CASAPSSGLSYEQYF	TGTGCCTCCGCCCCGTCTAGCGGGTTATCCTACGAGCAGTACTTC
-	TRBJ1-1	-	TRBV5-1	CASSSLGSGTEAFF	TGCGCCAGCAGCTCTCTCGGGTCGGGAACCGAAGCTTTCTTT
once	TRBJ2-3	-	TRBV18	CASSSKGGFTDTQYF	TGTGCCAGCTCCTCAAAGGGGGGGTTCACAGATACGCAGTATTTT
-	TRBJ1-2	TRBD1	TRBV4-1	CASSRQGAVNYGYTF	TGCGCCAGCAGCAGACAGGGGGCAGTGAACTATGGCTACACCTTC
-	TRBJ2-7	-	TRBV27	CASRNTGFPVYEQYF	TGTGCCAGCAGGAACACAGGGTTCCCGGTGTACGAGCAGTACTTC
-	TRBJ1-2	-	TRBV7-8	CASSSQEAGGYTF	TGTGCCAGCAGCTCCCAGGAGGCGGGGGGCTACACCTTC
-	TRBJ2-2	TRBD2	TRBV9	CASSVAQRDNGELFF	TGTGCCAGCAGCGTAGCCCAGCGGGATAACGGGGAGCTGTTTTTT
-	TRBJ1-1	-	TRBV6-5	CAPRGLMNTEAFF	TGTGCCCCCCGAGGGCTCATGAACACTGAAGCTTTCTTT
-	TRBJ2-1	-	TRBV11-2	CASSLRPIAEQFF	TGTGCCAGCAGCCTTCGCCCGATCGCGGAGCAGTTCTTC
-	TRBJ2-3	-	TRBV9	CASSSRGRDTQYF	TGTGCCAGCAGCTCCCGGGGAAGAGATACGCAGTATTTT
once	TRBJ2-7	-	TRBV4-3	CASSPEWSLTSPYEQYF	TGCGCCAGCAGCCCCGAATGGAGCCTTACATCACCCTACGAGCAGTACTTC
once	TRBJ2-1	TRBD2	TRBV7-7	CASSLRSGGTYNEQFF	TGTGCCAGCAGCTTACGGAGCGGGGGAACCTACAATGAGCAGTTCTTC
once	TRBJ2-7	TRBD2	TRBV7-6	CASSFSGNVYEQYF	TGTGCCAGCAGCTTTAGCGGGAACGTCTACGAGCAGTACTTC
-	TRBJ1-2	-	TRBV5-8	CASTFWDTLYGYTF	TGTGCCAGCACCTTTTGGGACACCCTCTATGGCTACACCTTC
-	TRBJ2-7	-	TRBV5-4	CASSLRDGKYEQYF	TGTGCCAGCAGCCTGCGGGACGGGAAGTACGAGCAGTACTTC
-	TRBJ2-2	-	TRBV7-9	CASSLRPGAGSGELFF	TGTGCCAGCAGCTTACGTCCAGGGGCAGGAAGCGGGGAGCTGTTTTTT
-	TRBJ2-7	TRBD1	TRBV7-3	CASSLTGTGVYEQYF	TGTGCCAGCAGCTTAACGGGGACAGGGGTTTACGAGCAGTACTTC
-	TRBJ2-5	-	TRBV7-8	CASSSNRVAKGETQYF	TGTGCCAGCAGCAGTAACAGGGTCGCTAAGGGAGAGACCCAGTACTTC
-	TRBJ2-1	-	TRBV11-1	CASSLSVAGSSYNEQFF	TGTGCCAGCAGCTTATCCGTCGCGGGGAGCTCCTACAATGAGCAGTTCTTC
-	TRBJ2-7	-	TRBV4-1	CASSQLGRGDYEQYF	TGCGCCAGCAGCCAACTGGGCAGGGGAGACTACGAGCAGTACTTC
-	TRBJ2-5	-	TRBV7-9	CASSVSGYQETQYF	TGTGCCAGCAGCGTTAGCGGCTACCAAGAGACCCAGTACTTC
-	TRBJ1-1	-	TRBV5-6	CASSSQPYTEAFF	TGTGCCAGCAGTTCACAGCCCTACACTGAAGCTTTCTTT
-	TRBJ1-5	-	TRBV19	CASSISSQPQHF	TGTGCCAGTAGTATTTCGAGTCAGCCCCAGCATTTT
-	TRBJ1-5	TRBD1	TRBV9	CASSVGTGHNQPQHF	TGTGCCAGCAGCGTAGGGACAGGACATAATCAGCCCCAGCATTTT
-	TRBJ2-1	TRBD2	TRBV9	CASSPTTGGLPNEQFF	TGTGCCAGCAGCCCCACAACGGGGGGGCTGCCTAATGAGCAGTTCTTC
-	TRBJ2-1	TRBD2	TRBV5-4	CASSLSKGLAGGRISNEQFF	TGTGCCAGCAGCCTTTCAAAGGGACTAGCGGGAGGGCGAATAAGCAATGAGCAGTTCTTC
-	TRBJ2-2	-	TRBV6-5	CASSYGLYTGELFF	TGTGCCAGCAGTTACGGGCTTTACACCGGGGAGCTGTTTTTT
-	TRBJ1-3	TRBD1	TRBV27	CASSLGQGDTIYF	TGTGCCAGCAGTTTAGGACAGGGGGACACCATATATTTT
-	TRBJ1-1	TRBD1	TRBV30	CAWSARGDTEAFF	TGTGCCTGGAGTGCCAGGGGGGACACTGAAGCTTTCTTT
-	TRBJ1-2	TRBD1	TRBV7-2	CASSFNGQGDYGYTF	TGTGCCAGCAGCTTTAATGGACAGGGCGACTATGGCTACACCTTC
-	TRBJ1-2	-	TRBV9	CASSDSGGNYGYTF	TGTGCCAGCAGTGATTCGGGGGGCAACTATGGCTACACCTTC
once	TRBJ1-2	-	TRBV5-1	CASSWGPGFYGYTF	TGCGCCAGCAGCTGGGGGCCGGGCTTCTATGGCTACACCTTC
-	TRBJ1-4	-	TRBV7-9	CASSSEHRMSPNEKLFF	TGTGCCAGCAGCTCGGAGCACCGGATGTCGCCAAATGAAAAACTGTTTTTT
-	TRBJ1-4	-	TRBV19	CASSWGTEKLFF	TGTGCCAGTAGCTGGGGGACAGAAAAACTGTTTTTT
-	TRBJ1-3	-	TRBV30	CAWSVAGGNTIYF	TGTGCCTGGAGTGTCGCAGGGGGAAACACCATATATTTT
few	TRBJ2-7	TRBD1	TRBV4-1	CASSLGTGSYEQYF	TGCGCCAGCAGCCTCGGGACAGGGTCCTACGAGCAGTACTTC